The 3 T cell receptor beta chains reported below all come from one sample, sequenced in a study of blood T cell repertoires in COVID-19. Sequenced by immunoSEQ multiplex PCR; TCRdb stores in-frame clones only, minus some. This table holds around 180,000 clones, 65% to 85% found once. The specimen sequenced was peripheral blood. The receptors come from a man between 60 and 75 years old with active or convalescent COVID-19.

The chain joins TRBV7-2 to TRBJ2-5; 10 bases match TRBD1. J gave up 5 bases and V 3 bases, and 3 bases lay outside the gene matches. This CDR3 has 14 residues. The V gene's germline CDR1 is SGHTA and CDR2 FQGNSA. This CDR3 is CASSLTGGKETQYF. The CDR3 DNA reads as TGTGCCAGCAGCTTGACAGGGGGCAAGGAGACCCAGTACTTC.

This clone showed up just a few times. V usage is TRBV6-5 and J usage is TRBJ1-4; 8 bases match TRBD1. Per germline, CDR1 MNHEY and CDR2 SVGAGI. The CDR3 is made up of 15 amino acids. The ends lost 7 bases at V and 3 bases at J; junction bases unmatched: 7. CDR3 sequence reads: CASTAGGKSNEKLFF. The CDR3 DNA follows: TGTGCCAGCACGGCAGGGGGCAAGTCTAATGAAAAACTGTTTTTT.

The J gene is TRBJ1-1, the V gene TRBV28; maybe TRBD1 (5 bases). In germline, CDR1 is MDHEN, CDR2 SYDVKM. V lost 5 bases to trimming and J lost 3 bases, with 19 bases between them. The CDR3 consists of 16 residues. This chain's CDR3 is CASSLIYGVGDTEAFF. CDR3 sequence (DNA): TGTGCCAGCAGTCTGATTTATGGGGTAGGGGACACTGAAGCTTTCTTT.